This note documents a single T cell receptor beta chain sequence. The antigen remains undetermined. This table comes from immunoSEQ multiplex PCR, and its TCRdb copy is limited to in-frame clones, with some not included. Altogether 2 million to 2.5 million clones are present, approximately 95% being singletons, with the ten largest covering around 0.13%. The data originate from a study of shared clonotypes between healthy human individuals. Regarding the study as a whole: Several donors held about 4.5% of naive CD4 clonotypes in common. Clonotypes shared by all four sorted-subset donors had higher generation probabilities than non-shared clonotypes.

Deletions cut 0 bases from V and 1 base from J, with 10 bases between. The CDR3 runs to 16 residues. The V gene's germline CDR1 is SGHNT and CDR2 YYREEE (reference sequence). The sequenced sample consisted of naive CD4+ T cells sorted from blood. Subset noted: CD45RA+ positively selected. This TCR was recovered from a man between 18 and 29 years old in good health. V is TRBV5-4 and J is TRBJ2-2; no definite D call. CDR3 sequence reads: CASSLGLALNTGELFF. In DNA, the CDR3 is TGTGCCAGCAGCTTGGGGTTGGCGTTGAACACCGGGGAGCTGTTTTTT.